This TCR beta chain comes out of a study of blood T cell repertoires in COVID-19 (TCRdb year 2020). Regarding the research as a whole: Samples covering the acute and convalescent phases of COVID-19 were provided by collaborators in the United States, Italy and Spain. The material from the prospective study consisted of cDNA or gDNA derived from T cells, B-cell-depleted T cells, or PBMCs. Deeply sampled blood TCRbeta repertoires from subjects exposed to, actively infected with, or recovered from COVID-19 were included in the dataset. The repertoires were released in a freely available public database meant as a resource for research on the immune response to SARS-CoV-2. The samples were drawn from two sources: the first 160 participants of the ongoing ImmuneRACE study, and 1,254 subjects contributed by 6 global collaborators. The sample metadata nearly always contained a de-identified subject ID, COVID-19 status, age in years and sex. HLA class I and class II types, where available, came from metadata supplied by the sample provider rather than from assay-based typing.

The germline V gene specifies SGHTS as CDR1 and YDEGEE as CDR2. Taken from cysteine to phenylalanine, the CDR3 has 14 residues. Solely the CDR3 DNA is kept, with 42 bases framed from the first base. Relative to germline, V is 4 bases shorter and J is 4 bases shorter, with 11 bases between their ends. The study at large found these results: The amount of clinical and demographic metadata varied by source and participant and was provided uncurated.

Collaborating institutions collected whole blood in K2EDTA tubes following their own protocols. For TCRbeta analysis, collaborators shipped samples as frozen whole blood, isolated PBMCs, or DNA extracted from either of those sample types. About this clone: No cognate antigen has been identified for it. No qualities accompany the bases; no much larger clone lies one base away.

TCRbeta CDR3 regions were amplified from genomic DNA by means of the immunoSEQ Assay, a bias-controlled multiplex PCR. The published analysis was carried out like this. The number of nucleated cells in each sample was estimated from the amplification of reference gene primers within the assay. To quantify the absolute abundance of each unique TCRbeta CDR3 rearrangement, sequence reads were collapsed and filtered. Productive Simpson clonality was computed per sample as the square root of Simpson's diversity index over productive rearrangements. TCRdb's version of the immuneACCESS table is confined to in-frame rearrangements and falls short of the full clone set. An unresolved V gene accounts for under half of the shortfall where checked; the remainder is of unknown origin. The V and J calls and clone size were taken over from that table, and D and trimming were inferred from the DNA. This sample comprises 120,000 to 150,000 clones, 65% to 85% of them detected only once. The top ten hold around 8% of the sample.

This sequence originates from a human donor in a cohort sampled during active COVID-19. Sequencing was carried out using peripheral blood. Recombination linked TRBV5-8 to TRBJ1-4; the D segment could be TRBD1, given 6 matching bases. The CDR3 loop reads CASSPGQYNEKLFF. The bases read TGTGCCAGCAGCCCCGGACAGTATAATGAAAAACTGTTTTTT.